What follows are 22 T cell receptor beta chains derived from one specimen sequenced in a study of CD8 T cells in ankylosing spondylitis. From the 5' RACE reads, TCRdb called clonotypes with MiXCR, one entry per CDR3 protein. The sample has about 310,000 distinct CDR3 sequences; around 21% are singletons. Specimen: blood, either unsorted or a sorted T cell fraction (not recorded which). These receptors came from a female donor with ankylosing spondylitis or in good health (not recorded which).

This clonotype has more than one count but fewer than ten. The rearrangement links TRBV29-1 to TRBJ1-1; 7 nucleotides agree with TRBD1. Germline V gives CDR1 SQVTM, CDR2 ANQGSEA. V shed 5 bases, J shed 3 bases, and the junction held 12 bases outside the gene matches. The CDR3 totals 15 residues. The CDR3 is CSVTGTVGRYTEAFF. As DNA, the CDR3 is TGCAGCGTTACCGGGACAGTCGGAAGGTACACTGAAGCTTTCTTT.

This clonotype was counted at least ten times. The chain is built from TRBV29-1 and TRBJ2-1; D tentatively reads TRBD1 or TRBD2 (5 bases each). The CDR3 has 14 amino acids. Trimming shortened V by 2 bases and J by 10 bases, and 18 bases separated the two germline ends. The V gene's germline CDR1 is SQVTM and CDR2 ANQGSEA. DNA for the CDR3: TGCAGCGTTGAAAGGCTCCTTGCGAGGGGAGAGCAGTTCTTC. This sequence encodes CSVERLLARGEQFF.

This clonotype has at least ten counts. This chain links TRBV20-1 with TRBJ2-5; D is perhaps TRBD1 or TRBD2 (5 bases each). V lost 2 bases and J 4 bases, leaving 14 bases between the germline ends. The germline V gene has CDR1 DFQATT and CDR2 SNEGSKA (reference sequence). The CDR3 is made up of 14 amino acids. The CDR3 region has the DNA TGCAGTGCTAGATTATCGCCGGGACGAGAGACCCAGTACTTC. This gives the protein CSARLSPGRETQYF.

DNA for the CDR3: TGTGCCATCAGTGACAGGGTAGAGAATGGCTACACCTTC. It specifies CAISDRVENGYTF. The rearrangement joins TRBV10-3 to TRBJ1-2, with D possibly being TRBD1 (5 bases). The length of the CDR3 is 13 residues. In germline, CDR1 is ENHRY, CDR2 SYGVKD. Trimming removed 3 bases from V and 6 bases from J, with 11 bases in between.

The chain uses TRBV3-1 and TRBJ2-1; D ambiguous. This CDR3 is 13 amino acids long. CDR1 and CDR2 (germline): LGHDT, YNNKEL (reference sequence). The V end was cut by 0 bases, the J end by 9 bases, with 9 bases between. This chain's CDR3 is CASSQDKVTEQFF. The CDR3 coding sequence is TGTGCCAGCAGCCAAGATAAGGTCACTGAGCAGTTCTTC.

The sample holds a few counts of this clonotype. This rearrangement joins TRBV11-2 to TRBJ1-1; D unresolved. Trimming took 4 bases from V and 10 from J, leaving 13 bases between them. The CDR3 runs 12 residues. Per the germline V gene, CDR1 is SGHAT and CDR2 is FQNNGV. CDR3 amino acids: CASSWESAVAFF. The CDR3 DNA reads as TGTGCCAGCAGCTGGGAGAGTGCCGTAGCTTTCTTT.

A few counts support this clonotype. The chain couples TRBV12-3 or TRBV12-4 to TRBJ1-2, with 9 positions matching TRBD1. J lost 4 bases, V lost 6 bases, and 18 bases had no gene match. This CDR3 comprises 18 residues. CDR3 coding DNA: TGTGCCAGCAGCCGATCCCCGGGGACAGGGAGCCCTTCCTATGGCTACACCTTC. It translates to CASSRSPGTGSPSYGYTF.

In its sample, this clonotype was seen once. The chain recombines TRBV20-1 with TRBJ2-3; TRBD1 aligns across 7 bases. Germline CDR1 and CDR2: DFQATT and SNEGSKA (reference sequence). This CDR3 has 14 amino acids. The trim removed 2 bases at V and 4 bases at J, leaving 6 bases unmatched. CDR3 in amino acids: CSARPAGGSDTQYF. The DNA for the CDR3 is TGCAGTGCTAGACCGGCAGGGGGTTCAGATACGCAGTATTTT.

The V and J genes are TRBV5-1 and TRBJ2-1; 8 nucleotides align to TRBD2. Germline V gives CDR1 SGHRS, CDR2 YFSETQ. This CDR3 has 14 residues. Losses at the gene ends were 0 bases for V and 8 bases for J; bases not matched to a gene: 4. CDR3 sequence (DNA): TGCGCCAGCAGCTTGGGACTAGCGCCGGATGAGCAGTTCTTC. This sequence encodes CASSLGLAPDEQFF.

The V and J genes are TRBV6-2 or TRBV6-3 and TRBJ2-1; no firm D call. The germline V gene has CDR1 MNHEY and CDR2 SVGEGT. The CDR3 sequence is 11 residues long. Deletions cut 7 bases from V and 5 bases from J, with 6 bases between. CDR3 DNA sequence: TGTGCCAGCACCAACCACAATGAGCAGTTCTTC. This codes for CASTNHNEQFF.

There are many counts of this clonotype. The rearrangement links TRBV29-1 to TRBJ2-3; the D gene is possibly TRBD1 (8 bases). V was shortened by 5 bases and J by 3 bases, with 21 bases between the two germline ends. The CDR3 loop spans 16 amino acids. CDR1 is SQVTM, CDR2 ANQGSEA, per germline. The CDR3 loop is CSVTKSYRGGTDTQYF. The CDR3 coding sequence is TGCAGCGTTACCAAGTCCTACAGGGGGGGGACAGATACGCAGTATTTT.

The chain couples TRBV12-3 or TRBV12-4 to TRBJ1-2, with D possibly matching TRBD1 (6 bases). V lost 2 bases and J lost 7, with 11 bases in between. The CDR3 has 13 amino acids. The CDR3 sequence: CASSLLVGGGYTF. CDR3 coding DNA: TGTGCCAGCAGTTTATTAGTAGGGGGTGGCTACACCTTC.

The chain employs TRBV12-3 or TRBV12-4 and TRBJ2-6; D unclear. V gave up 7 bases and J gave up 4 bases, with 20 bases separating them. CDR3 length equals 17 residues. The CDR3 DNA reads as TGTGCCAGCATTCAGGTCGGCCGTCAAGGAGGGGCCAACGTCCTGACTTTC. Translation gives CASIQVGRQGGANVLTF.

V and J are TRBV12-3 or TRBV12-4 and TRBJ2-7; 10 nucleotides match TRBD2. The V gene end was trimmed by 6 bases and the J gene end by 6 bases; junction bases not matched to a gene: 11. This CDR3 region has 15 residues. The CDR3 reads CASSHLAGVGGEQYF. CDR3 coding DNA: TGTGCCAGCAGCCACCTAGCGGGAGTAGGTGGCGAGCAGTACTTC.

The chain combines TRBV2 with TRBJ1-2, with unresolved D. Trimming removed 10 bases from V and 7 bases from J, with 13 bases in between. The CDR3 runs 11 residues. Germline CDR1 SNHLY, CDR2 FYNNEI. CDR3 residues: CATFGLRGYTF. The CDR3 DNA is TGTGCCACCTTTGGTCTTCGTGGCTACACCTTC.

This clonotype was seen repeatedly, ten times or more. The rearrangement joins TRBV3-1 to TRBJ1-2, with D possibly matching TRBD1 (5 bases). Germline assignment: CDR1 LGHDT and CDR2 YNNKEL (reference sequence). Between the trimmed V and J ends, which lost 4 bases and 4 bases, there was a span of 7 bases. This CDR3 spans 12 amino acids. CDR3 region: CASSPTGYGYTF. The CDR3 DNA sequence: TGTGCCAGCAGCCCCACAGGCTATGGCTACACCTTC.

This clonotype was detected only a few times. V and J are TRBV7-9 and TRBJ1-1; D remains ambiguous. Germline V lookup: CDR1 SEHNR, CDR2 FQNEAQ (reference sequence). This CDR3 comprises 14 residues. V was clipped by 1 base and J by 6 bases, with 12 bases between them. CDR3 coding DNA: TGTGCCAGCAGCTTAGGGTCAAGTTGGTCTGAAGCTTTCTTT. It is translated as CASSLGSSWSEAFF. The full variable domain, rest sourced from reference TRBV7-9 and TRBJ1-1, is DTGVSQNPRHKITKRGQNVTFRCDPISEHNRLYWYRQTLGQGPEFLTYFQNEAQLEKSRLLSDRFSAERPKGSFSTLEIQRTEQGDSAMYLCASSLGSSWSEAFFGQGTRLTVV.

This clonotype was detected a few times. The chain has TRBV29-1 and TRBJ1-4; tentatively, D is TRBD1 (6 bases). There are 14 residues in the CDR3. The germline gives CDR1 SQVTM, CDR2 ANQGSEA. V gave up 4 bases and J gave up 4 bases, with 13 bases separating them. The CDR3 sequence: CSVAGGGYNEKLFF. The CDR3 DNA sequence: TGCAGCGTTGCTGGAGGGGGGTATAATGAAAAACTGTTTTTT.

This clonotype was counted a few times. This chain connects TRBV15 to TRBJ2-7; 11 nucleotides align to TRBD2. This CDR3 is 16 amino acids long. V shed 5 bases, J shed 0 bases, and the junction held 6 bases outside the gene matches. Germline loops: CDR1 LNHNV, CDR2 YYDKDF (reference sequence). This chain's CDR3 is CATSSETSGTSYEQYF. The CDR3 DNA sequence: TGTGCCACCAGCTCGGAGACTAGCGGGACCTCCTACGAGCAGTACTTC.

The gene calls are TRBV20-1 and TRBJ2-1; 10 nucleotides match TRBD2. With V trimmed by 1 base and J by 5 bases, 5 bases remained unmatched. This CDR3 contains 15 residues. CDR1 and CDR2 from the germline V gene are DFQATT and SNEGSKA (reference sequence). The CDR3 loop reads CSARVGTSADNEQFF. In DNA form, the CDR3 reads TGCAGTGCTAGAGTGGGGACTAGCGCCGACAATGAGCAGTTCTTC.

In the case of this clonotype: At one end the junction does not follow the germline gene, possibly because of a read error. The chain joins TRBV5-1 to TRBJ2-1; D possibly corresponds to TRBD2 (6 bases). Germline V gene sequence: CDR1 SGHRS, CDR2 YFSETQ. CDR3 length equals 15 residues. The CDR3 spells CAISATSRYNNEQFF. The CDR3, as DNA: TGCGCCATCAGCGCAACTAGCAGATATAACAATGAGCAGTTCTTC.

This clonotype turned up a few times. V is TRBV20-1 and J is TRBJ2-1; D gene unclear. The V end was cut by 4 bases, the J end by 9 bases, with 7 bases between. This CDR3 contains 10 residues. In germline, CDR1 is DFQATT, CDR2 SNEGSKA (reference sequence). The CDR3 loop is CSATRSEQFF. The CDR3 DNA sequence: TGCAGTGCTACTAGATCTGAGCAGTTCTTC.